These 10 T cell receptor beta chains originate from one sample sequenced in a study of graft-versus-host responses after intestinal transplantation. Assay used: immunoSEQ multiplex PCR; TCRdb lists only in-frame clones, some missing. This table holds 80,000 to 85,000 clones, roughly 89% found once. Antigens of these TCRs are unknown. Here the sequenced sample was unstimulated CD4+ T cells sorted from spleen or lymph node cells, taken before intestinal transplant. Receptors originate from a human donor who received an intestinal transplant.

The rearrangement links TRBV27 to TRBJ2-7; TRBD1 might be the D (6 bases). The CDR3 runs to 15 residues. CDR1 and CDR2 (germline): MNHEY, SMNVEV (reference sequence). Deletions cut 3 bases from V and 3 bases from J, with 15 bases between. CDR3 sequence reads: CASSFVFQGIYEQYF. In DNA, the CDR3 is TGTGCCAGCAGTTTCGTTTTTCAGGGGATCTACGAGCAGTACTTC.

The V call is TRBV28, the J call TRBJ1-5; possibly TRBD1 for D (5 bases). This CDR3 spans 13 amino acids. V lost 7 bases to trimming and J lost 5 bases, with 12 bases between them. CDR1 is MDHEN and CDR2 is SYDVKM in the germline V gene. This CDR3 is CASNRSGYQPQHF. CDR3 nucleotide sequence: TGTGCCAGCAATCGATCAGGGTATCAGCCCCAGCATTTT.

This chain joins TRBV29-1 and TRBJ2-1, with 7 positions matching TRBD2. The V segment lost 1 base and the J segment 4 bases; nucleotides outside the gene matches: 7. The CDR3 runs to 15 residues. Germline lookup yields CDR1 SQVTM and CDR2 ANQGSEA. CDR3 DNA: TGCAGCGTTGAAGGGGGGGGGAGTTTTTACAATGAGCAGTTCTTC. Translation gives CSVEGGGSFYNEQFF.

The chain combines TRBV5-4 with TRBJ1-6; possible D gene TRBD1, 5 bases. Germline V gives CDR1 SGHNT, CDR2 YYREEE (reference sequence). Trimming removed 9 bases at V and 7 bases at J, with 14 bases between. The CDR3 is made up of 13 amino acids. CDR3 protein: CATQTEPNSPLHF. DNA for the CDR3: TGTGCCACCCAGACAGAACCAAATTCACCCCTCCACTTT.

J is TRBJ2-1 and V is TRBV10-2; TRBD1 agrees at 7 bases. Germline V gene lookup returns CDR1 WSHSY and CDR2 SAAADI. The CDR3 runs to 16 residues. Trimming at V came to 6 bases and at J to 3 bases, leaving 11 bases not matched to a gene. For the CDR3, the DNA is TGCGCCAGCAGAGACCACAGGGGATCTTACTACAATGAGCAGTTCTTC. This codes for CASRDHRGSYYNEQFF.

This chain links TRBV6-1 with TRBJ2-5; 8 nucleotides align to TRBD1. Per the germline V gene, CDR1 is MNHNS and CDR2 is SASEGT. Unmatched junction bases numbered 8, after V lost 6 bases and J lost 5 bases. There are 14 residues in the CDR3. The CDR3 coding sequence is TGTGCCAGCAGCATATCGACAGGGGTGGAGACCCAGTACTTC. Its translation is CASSISTGVETQYF.

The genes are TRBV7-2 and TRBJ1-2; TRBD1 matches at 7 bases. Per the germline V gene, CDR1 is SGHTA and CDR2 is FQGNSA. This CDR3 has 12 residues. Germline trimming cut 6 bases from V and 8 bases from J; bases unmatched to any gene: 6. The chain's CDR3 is CASSLQGWGYTF. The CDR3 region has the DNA TGTGCCAGCAGTCTACAGGGGTGGGGCTACACCTTC.

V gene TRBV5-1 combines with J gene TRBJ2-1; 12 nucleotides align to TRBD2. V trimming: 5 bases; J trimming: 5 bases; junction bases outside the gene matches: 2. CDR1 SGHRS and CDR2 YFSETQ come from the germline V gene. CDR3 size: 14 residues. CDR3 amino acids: CASRGLAGNNEQFF. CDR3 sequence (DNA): TGCGCCAGCAGAGGACTAGCGGGAAACAATGAGCAGTTCTTC.

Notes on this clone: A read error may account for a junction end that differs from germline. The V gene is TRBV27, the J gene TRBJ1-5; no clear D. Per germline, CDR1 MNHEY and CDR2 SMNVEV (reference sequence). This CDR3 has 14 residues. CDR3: CASSVSYSNQPQHF. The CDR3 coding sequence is TGTGCCAGCAGTGTATCATATAGCAATCAGCCCCAGCATTTT.

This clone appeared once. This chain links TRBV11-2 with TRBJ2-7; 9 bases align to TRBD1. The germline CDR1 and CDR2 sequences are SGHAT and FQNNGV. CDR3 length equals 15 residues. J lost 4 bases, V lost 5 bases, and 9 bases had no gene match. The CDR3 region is CASSVTGTGRYEQYF. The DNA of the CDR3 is TGTGCCAGCAGCGTGACCGGGACAGGGAGGTACGAGCAGTACTTC.